These T cell receptor beta chains were read from a single sample in a study of T cells in Graves' hyperthyroidism and ophthalmopathy. One entry per CDR3 protein, called by TCRdb with MiXCR from the multiplex PCR reads. The sample includes tens of thousands of distinct CDR3 sequences, roughly 56% of them seen just once. What was sequenced was peripheral blood or thyroid tissue (not recorded which). The source of these receptors is a man between 18 and 29 years old with Graves' hyperthyroidism. Both conserved end residues are part of each CDR3. The order of the fields is clone size, D gene, J gene, V gene, CDR3 protein, CDR3 DNA. A D gene is named only where the DNA matches it firmly. Rows give clone size only sometimes, using once, few, many, or a class for an expanded clone.

size: NA; D: NA; J: TRBJ1-5; V: TRBV24-1; CDR3: CATRADSNQPQHF; DNA: TGTGCCACCAGGGCGGACAGCAATCAGCCCCAGCATTTT
size: NA; D: TRBD2; J: TRBJ2-5; V: TRBV29-1; CDR3: CSVRTGTSVYETQYF; DNA: TGCAGCGTGAGGACCGGGACTAGCGTCTATGAGACCCAGTACTTC
size: many; D: NA; J: TRBJ2-7; V: TRBV19; CDR3: CASSMVPFPYYEQYF; DNA: TGTGCCAGTAGTATGGTCCCGTTTCCTTACTACGAGCAGTACTTC
size: NA; D: NA; J: TRBJ1-5; V: TRBV20-1; CDR3: CSAGGEIDQPQHF; DNA: TGCAGTGCTGGCGGGGAGATAGATCAGCCCCAGCATTTT
size: NA; D: TRBD1; J: TRBJ1-6; V: TRBV9; CDR3: CASSGQGVNSPLHF; DNA: TGTGCCAGCAGCGGACAGGGGGTAAATTCACCCCTCCACTTT
size: NA; D: TRBD2; J: TRBJ2-7; V: TRBV2; CDR3: CASSTSGATSYEQYF; DNA: TGTGCCAGCAGCACTAGCGGGGCAACCTCCTACGAGCAGTACTTC
size: many; D: TRBD1; J: TRBJ2-5; V: TRBV4-3; CDR3: CASSQGQGAQETQYF; DNA: TGCGCCAGCAGCCAAGGGCAGGGGGCTCAAGAGACCCAGTACTTC
size: NA; D: NA; J: TRBJ1-2; V: TRBV2; CDR3: CASTDRGFGYTF; DNA: TGTGCCAGCACCGATAGAGGGTTCGGCTACACCTTC
size: many; D: TRBD1; J: TRBJ1-1; V: TRBV5-6; CDR3: CASSPDGTANTEAFF; DNA: TGTGCCAGCAGCCCTGACGGGACAGCAAACACTGAAGCTTTCTTT
size: NA; D: TRBD1; J: TRBJ1-4; V: TRBV9; CDR3: CASSGTGNEKLFF; DNA: TGTGCCAGCAGCGGGACAGGGAATGAAAAACTGTTTTTT
size: many; D: NA; J: TRBJ2-6; V: TRBV11-3; CDR3: CASSLGATGSGANVLTF; DNA: TGTGCCAGCAGCTTAGGCGCAACAGGGTCTGGGGCCAACGTCCTGACTTTC
size: many; D: NA; J: TRBJ2-3; V: TRBV7-7; CDR3: CASSPGRTSTDTQYF; DNA: TGTGCCAGCAGCCCAGGCAGGACCAGCACAGATACGCAGTATTTT
size: NA; D: NA; J: TRBJ2-2; V: TRBV2; CDR3: CAGSVYVTNTGELFF; DNA: TGTGCCGGCAGTGTGTACGTCACAAACACCGGGGAGCTGTTTTTT
size: many; D: NA; J: TRBJ2-2; V: TRBV27; CDR3: CASSSNTGELFF; DNA: TGTGCCAGCAGTTCGAACACCGGGGAGCTGTTTTTT
size: many; D: TRBD1; J: TRBJ2-7; V: TRBV28; CDR3: CASRLTTGWYEQYF; DNA: TGTGCCAGCAGGCTCACGACAGGGTGGTACGAGCAGTACTTC
size: NA; D: NA; J: TRBJ1-2; V: TRBV6-5; CDR3: CAISVRDGYTF; DNA: TGTGCCATCAGTGTGAGGGACGGCTACACCTTC
size: many; D: NA; J: TRBJ2-2; V: TRBV14; CDR3: CASSQQGTGELFF; DNA: TGTGCCAGCAGCCAACAGGGAACAGGGGAGCTGTTTTTT
size: many; D: NA; J: TRBJ1-1; V: TRBV6-6; CDR3: CASNLPRDTRHLNTEAFF; DNA: TGTGCCAGCAATCTCCCGAGGGATACGAGACATTTGAACACTGAAGCTTTCTTT
size: many; D: NA; J: TRBJ2-7; V: TRBV6-5; CDR3: CASSQTGFGEQYF; DNA: TGTGCCAGCAGTCAAACAGGGTTTGGCGAGCAGTACTTC
size: NA; D: TRBD1; J: TRBJ2-2; V: TRBV28; CDR3: CASSPRTGENTGELFF; DNA: TGTGCCAGCAGTCCGCGGACAGGGGAGAACACCGGGGAGCTGTTTTTT
size: many; D: TRBD1; J: TRBJ1-2; V: TRBV19; CDR3: CASKIGGYRDRDGYTF; DNA: TGTGCCAGTAAGATTGGGGGGTACCGGGACAGGGATGGCTACACCTTC
size: many; D: NA; J: TRBJ2-2; V: TRBV27; CDR3: CASSLGGRELFF; DNA: TGTGCCAGCAGTTTAGGGGGGAGGGAGCTGTTTTTT
size: NA; D: NA; J: TRBJ1-6; V: TRBV5-4; CDR3: CASSPTWGGNSPLHF; DNA: TGTGCCAGCAGCCCGACCTGGGGGGGCAATTCACCCCTCCACTTT
size: NA; D: NA; J: TRBJ1-4; V: TRBV9; CDR3: CASSVDMANEKLFF; DNA: TGTGCCAGCAGCGTAGATATGGCTAATGAAAAACTGTTTTTT
size: NA; D: TRBD1; J: TRBJ2-7; V: TRBV10-3; CDR3: CAISESPGQGRPSYEQYF; DNA: TGTGCCATCAGTGAGTCGCCCGGACAGGGGCGCCCCTCCTACGAACAGTACTTC
size: once; D: NA; J: TRBJ2-7; V: TRBV10-1; CDR3: CASSESRSSYEQYF; DNA: TGCGCCAGCAGTGAGTCGAGGAGCTCCTACGAGCAGTACTTC
size: NA; D: NA; J: TRBJ1-6; V: TRBV10-2; CDR3: CASREINSPLHF; DNA: TGCGCCAGCCGGGAGATTAATTCACCCCTCCACTTT
size: NA; D: TRBD1; J: TRBJ2-7; V: TRBV15; CDR3: CATSRVDRGLAEQYF; DNA: TGTGCCACCAGCAGAGTCGACAGGGGGCTCGCCGAGCAGTACTTC
size: once; D: TRBD1; J: TRBJ2-2; V: TRBV7-2; CDR3: CASSLQGAGTGELFF; DNA: TGTGCCAGCAGTCTACAGGGGGCGGGCACCGGGGAGCTGTTTTTT
size: NA; D: TRBD1; J: TRBJ1-5; V: TRBV2; CDR3: CASKTGTGLQPQHF; DNA: TGTGCCAGCAAGACCGGGACAGGGCTTCAGCCCCAGCATTTT
size: NA; D: TRBD1; J: TRBJ2-5; V: TRBV7-2; CDR3: CASSAQGAGETQYF; DNA: TGTGCCAGCAGCGCACAGGGGGCGGGGGAGACCCAGTACTTC
size: NA; D: NA; J: TRBJ1-1; V: TRBV10-3; CDR3: CAISGPTRGDTEAFF; DNA: TGTGCCATCAGTGGTCCGACCAGAGGGGACACTGAAGCTTTCTTT
size: many; D: NA; J: TRBJ2-7; V: TRBV7-2; CDR3: CASSQARDGNYEQYF; DNA: TGTGCCAGCAGCCAAGCCCGGGACGGCAACTACGAGCAGTACTTC
size: NA; D: TRBD1; J: TRBJ2-7; V: TRBV20-1; CDR3: CSGGQGAPYEQYF; DNA: TGCAGTGGGGGTCAGGGGGCTCCCTACGAGCAGTACTTC
size: NA; D: TRBD1; J: TRBJ1-6; V: TRBV5-1; CDR3: CASSISGTGVSPLHF; DNA: TGCGCCAGCAGCATATCCGGGACAGGGGTCTCACCCCTCCACTTT
size: NA; D: TRBD1; J: TRBJ2-5; V: TRBV20-1; CDR3: CSAPDRGAETQYF; DNA: TGCAGCGCCCCTGACAGGGGCGCAGAGACCCAGTACTTC
size: NA; D: NA; J: TRBJ2-2; V: TRBV19; CDR3: CASSIVRGPNTGELFF; DNA: TGTGCCAGTAGTATCGTACGGGGACCTAACACCGGGGAGCTGTTTTTT
size: many; D: NA; J: TRBJ1-5; V: TRBV4-1; CDR3: CASSPSQFHGNQPQHF; DNA: TGCGCCAGCAGCCCCTCTCAGTTCCATGGCAATCAGCCCCAGCATTTT
size: many; D: TRBD1; J: TRBJ1-5; V: TRBV20-1; CDR3: CSAVSPPTQGQPQHF; DNA: TGCAGTGCTGTCTCCCCCCCCACACAGGGGCAGCCCCAGCATTTT
size: many; D: NA; J: TRBJ1-4; V: TRBV2; CDR3: CASRRYRELTSTNEKLCF; DNA: TGTGCCAGCAGGAGATACAGGGAACTGACATCAACTAATGAAAAACTGTGTTTT
size: NA; D: TRBD2; J: TRBJ2-6; V: TRBV7-2; CDR3: CASSQDRWGLAGATGANVLTF; DNA: TGTGCCAGCAGCCAAGATCGCTGGGGACTAGCGGGGGCGACCGGGGCCAACGTCCTGACTTTC
size: NA; D: TRBD1; J: TRBJ2-7; V: TRBV9; CDR3: CASSVGKTGGYF; DNA: TGTGCCAGCAGCGTAGGGAAGACAGGGGGGTACTTC
size: NA; D: TRBD1; J: TRBJ1-4; V: TRBV7-2; CDR3: CASSSDREKLFF; DNA: TGTGCCAGCAGTTCAGACAGGGAGAAACTGTTTTTT
size: many; D: TRBD1; J: TRBJ1-2; V: TRBV7-3; CDR3: CASSQGQGWGYTF; DNA: TGTGCCAGCAGCCAGGGACAGGGGTGGGGCTACACCTTC
size: many; D: TRBD2; J: TRBJ2-3; V: TRBV7-2; CDR3: CASSTGLAGGFTDTQYF; DNA: TGTGCCAGCAGCACCGGACTAGCGGGGGGGTTCACAGATACGCAGTATTTT
size: many; D: TRBD2; J: TRBJ2-7; V: TRBV6-5; CDR3: CASSYLAGVPYEQYF; DNA: TGTGCCAGCAGTTACCTAGCGGGAGTTCCCTACGAGCAGTACTTC
size: many; D: TRBD1; J: TRBJ2-7; V: TRBV28; CDR3: CASSLLQGKYEQYF; DNA: TGTGCCAGCAGTTTATTACAGGGGAAGTACGAGCAGTACTTC
size: medium-sized; D: NA; J: TRBJ1-2; V: TRBV2; CDR3: CARDGQEVHKNYGYTF; DNA: TGTGCCAGAGACGGACAAGAAGTCCATAAAAACTATGGCTACACCTTC
size: NA; D: NA; J: TRBJ1-5; V: TRBV19; CDR3: CASSISWARRGNQPQHF; DNA: TGTGCCAGTAGTATAAGTTGGGCGCGCCGTGGCAATCAGCCCCAGCATTTT
size: NA; D: NA; J: TRBJ2-3; V: TRBV7-6; CDR3: CASSLIEATDTQYF; DNA: TGTGCCAGCAGCTTAATAGAGGCGACAGATACGCAGTATTTT
size: NA; D: NA; J: TRBJ1-6; V: TRBV11-1; CDR3: CASSRETNSPLHF; DNA: TGTGCCAGCAGCCGGGAAACGAATTCACCCCTCCACTTT
size: NA; D: TRBD1; J: TRBJ1-6; V: TRBV5-1; CDR3: CASSLDQGARSPLHF; DNA: TGCGCCAGCAGCTTGGACCAGGGGGCTAGATCACCCCTCCACTTT
size: NA; D: NA; J: TRBJ2-7; V: TRBV10-3; CDR3: CAISRGGVIEQYF; DNA: TGTGCCATCAGTAGAGGTGGGGTTATCGAGCAGTACTTC
size: NA; D: NA; J: TRBJ1-1; V: TRBV5-1; CDR3: CASSLAWVNTEAFF; DNA: TGCGCCAGCAGCTTGGCCTGGGTGAACACTGAAGCTTTCTTT
size: NA; D: TRBD2; J: TRBJ2-5; V: TRBV20-1; CDR3: CSATSGMRTQYF; DNA: TGCAGTGCCACTAGCGGGATGAGGACCCAGTACTTC
size: NA; D: NA; J: TRBJ2-5; V: TRBV7-9; CDR3: CASSQGNSEETQYF; DNA: TGCGCCAGCAGCCAAGGGAACAGCGAAGAGACCCAGTACTTC
size: NA; D: NA; J: TRBJ1-5; V: TRBV24-1; CDR3: CATSHSDNQPQHF; DNA: TGTGCCACCAGTCATTCGGACAATCAGCCCCAGCATTTT
size: NA; D: NA; J: TRBJ1-6; V: TRBV15; CDR3: CATGRQVGSPLHF; DNA: TGTGCCACCGGTCGACAGGTTGGTTCACCCCTCCACTTT
size: many; D: TRBD2; J: TRBJ2-5; V: TRBV4-1; CDR3: CASSPPGWGLQETQYF; DNA: TGCGCCAGCAGCCCCCCCGGGTGGGGACTACAAGAGACCCAGTACTTC